This T cell receptor beta chain was obtained from a study of OX40 agonist ivuxolimab in advanced cancers. Study conclusions and caveats: CD8+ T cells showed, on average, more clonal expansion than CD4+ cells.

Germline loops: CDR1 LNHDA, CDR2 SQIVND (reference sequence). V shed 3 bases, J shed 4 bases, and the junction held 7 bases outside the gene matches. CDR3 length: 16 amino acids. A note on this clone: Its target is unknown.

Assay: immunoSEQ multiplex PCR; the TCRdb copy retains only in-frame clones and omits some. The sample includes 55,000 to 75,000 clones, 85% to 95% seen only once; the top ten take around a quarter. Prior autoimmune disease or systemic immunosuppression barred patients. This sequence joins TRBV19 and TRBJ2-7; 12 bases fit TRBD2. Source: CD4+ or CD8+ T cells sorted from blood, taken in a trial of the OX40 agonist ivuxolimab. This TCR was sampled from an adult with an advanced solid tumor such as melanoma, head and neck, liver or kidney cancer. Here the CDR3 reads CASSMGLAGNQYEQYF. The CDR3 nucleotides are TGTGCCAGTAGTATGGGACTAGCGGGCAACCAATACGAGCAGTACTTC.